This T cell receptor beta chain was sequenced in a study of shared clonotypes between healthy human individuals (dated by TCRdb to 2019 to 2021). For context, the study as a whole: The cohort included a few men and a couple of women between 18 and 49 years of age. Per donor, three plates each were used for CD4 naive and CD4 memory, two for CD8 naive, and one for CD8 memory. To estimate repertoire size and how much clonotype sharing occurs between individuals, the study deeply sequenced the blood TCR repertoires of five healthy adults. Different laboratories and diverse techniques were used to prepare libraries and sequence TCR repertoires, to increase sequencing depth and limit assay-specific biases. Per donor, leukapheresis produced somewhere between about 0.9 and 9.5 billion PBMCs.

Using the deep immunoSEQ assay, multiplex PCR amplified TCR CDR3 regions from genomic DNA. Extracted genomic DNA from each cell subset was spread evenly across all wells of several immunoSEQ 96-well plates, with each plate serving as a replicate. Each replicate PCR for sorted subsets received roughly 0.2 ug genomic DNA, equal to about 30,000 T cell genomes. Purified libraries were quantified with a Qubit 3.0 fluorometer, sized on a Bioanalyzer 2100, and re-quantified with the KAPA Library Quantification kit. Each immunoSEQ 96-well plate was sequenced on its own single-read 150-cycle Illumina NextSeq 550 flow cell. The study's own analysis went as follows. The immunoSEQ output contained only junctional sequences without quality scores, so filtering could not match that applied to full-length reads. Sequences were annotated with PyIR, a Python wrapper for IgBLAST v1.9, using IMGT germline references to assign V/J genes and CDR3. Reads were filtered out if the reads had weak V/J assignments (E-value above 1e-6), no CDR3, stop codons, out-of-frame junctions, or ambiguous translated residues. V3J clonotypes were defined by identical inferred V gene, J gene, and CDR3 amino acid sequence. To compute the percentage overlap between repertoires, the number of shared unique clonotypes was divided by the size of the smaller repertoire. Richness of each repertoire was evaluated using RTK rarefaction, the Chao1 estimator, and Recon v2.1 estimates of unobserved clonotypes. Generation probabilities for all TCRbeta clonotypes obtained by the gDNA method from a handful of donors were computed using OLGA. TCRdb took over this immuneACCESS table, retaining in-frame rearrangements with V and J assigned. Such tables are incomplete; in checked studies, under half of the missing clones stem from an unresolved V gene, and the remainder is unexplained. Clone size and the V and J calls come from that table; the DNA yielded D and trimming. This sample gives 1,500,000 or so clones in total; about 98.5% of them show up just once. The ten largest account for about 0.4% of the sample.

V is reduced by 4 bases and J by 6 bases, leaving a spacing of 10 bases between them. For CDR1 and CDR2, the germline V gene (reference sequence) lists LNHDA and SQIVND. From cysteine to phenylalanine, the CDR3 is 13 amino acids long. The DNA shown is the 39-base CDR3, in frame from base 1. General study outcomes and caveats: Incomplete sequencing was indicated by rarefaction of sorted-subset datasets, despite the large sequencing depth. Compared with non-shared clonotypes, clonotypes shared by all four sorted-subset donors had higher generation probabilities. Because the study included a small number of donors, the genetic and exposure-history diversity represented was limited. Sharing across four donors was observed for around 5% of naive CD4, around 3.5% of naive CD8, about 2.5% of memory CD4, and roughly 0.4% of memory CD8 clonotypes. Pairwise subsampling led to the expectation that sequencing depth would affect the degree of clonotype sharing among donors. Sampling was restricted to blood, and TCR repertoires in tissues likely differ from the TCR repertoires found in blood. Estimated clonotype richness was generally larger for naive than for memory subsets.

The donors were healthy, HIV-negative adults who had no recently reported acute infections or vaccinations. Only Caucasian adults living in Nashville, Tennessee, USA were represented among the donors. Magnetic negative selection was used to enrich CD4+ T cells, after which naive cells were positively selected on CD45RA and the negative fraction became the memory subset. After blood collection by leukapheresis, PBMCs were isolated using Ficoll-Histopaque density gradient centrifugation and then cryopreserved in the vapor phase of liquid nitrogen. Purity and quantity of every magnetically sorted T cell population were checked by analytical flow cytometry. Genomic DNA was isolated from each sorted fraction and quantified by UV absorbance on a Nanodrop 2000c. On this clone itself: No antigen is known for it. Base qualities are not at hand, and no much larger clone is one base apart.

In this chain, TRBV19 is recombined with TRBJ1-5; the D segment could be TRBD1, given 6 matching bases. Input material: naive CD4+ T cells sorted from blood. The cell subset or site label, read with the paper, signifies: CD45RA+ positively selected. The clonotype comes from a man aged 25-45 years in good health. The DNA sequence is as follows: TGTGCCAGTAGTACGGGGGGGCGTCAGCCCCAGCATTTT. This codes for CASSTGGRQPQHF. Beyond the CDR3, the reference TRBV19 and TRBJ1-5 genes provide the residues; the full variable domain reads: DGGITQSPKYLFRKEGQNVTLSCEQNLNHDAMYWYRQDPGQGLRLIYYSQIVNDFQKGDIAEGYSVSREKKESFPLTVTSAQKNPTAFYLCASSTGGRQPQHFGDGTRLSIL.